This T cell receptor beta chain was identified in a study of blood T cells in healthy people across ages (dated by TCRdb to between 2014 and 2016). A note on the overall study: In model experiments, roughly one uniquely barcoded TCR beta cDNA molecule per two T cells was captured by template switching. Using the same blood draw, the study looked at two additional independent replicas of 1 million unique cDNA reads for two donors, one aged 18 to 30 and the other aged 80 or older. Using deep sequencing normalized with unique cDNA molecular identifiers, the study measured how TCR beta repertoire diversity changes with age. Donors were grouped into four age groups: young (average approximately 15 years), middle-aged (around 39), aged (about 60) and long-lived (around 80). The paper's findings and limits, for the study overall: Conclusive comparison of naive and antigen-experienced compartments was prevented by the profiling of bulk unsorted PBMCs. Estimates of total diversity based on one million sequenced T cells were considered lower bounds and underestimates. As age increased, observed TCR beta diversity per million T cells dropped in a roughly linear way, and a significant reduction was already evident by age approximately 40. Observed TCR beta diversity correlated strongly with the percentage of naive T cells measured by flow cytometry. Compared with the aged group, the long-lived group had more naive CD4+ T cells, fewer expanded clones and increased TCR diversity, a pattern suggesting age selection. Donor CMV infection status was unknown, potentially confounding age-related changes in expanded clonotypes.

Systemically healthy Caucasian individuals from Russia, 39 in total and aged 6 to 90 years, were included as donors. About 10 milliliters of peripheral blood were collected from each donor into EDTA-treated Vacutainer tubes. Ficoll-Paque density-gradient centrifugation was used to isolate PBMCs, with at least 6.5 million per sample. Trizol reagent was used to extract total RNA from PBMCs, with at least 5.5 micrograms per sample. For every donor, an aliquot of PBMCs went through flow cytometry to measure the percentages of naive CD45RAhigh/CD27high T cells. Receptors were amplified or captured by 5' RACE. The instrument was an Illumina HiSeq 2500. The second PCR ran for about 6 to 11 cycles and used a J-beta primer mix along with a sample-barcoded 5' primer. A unique molecular identifier was introduced onto each TCR beta cDNA molecule by a template-switch 5' adaptor carrying 12 random nucleotides. Each sample yielded at least 2.5 million CDR3-containing paired-end reads. The Mint cDNA synthesis kit, primed by a TRBC-specific oligonucleotide, was used to synthesize first-strand cDNA from all RNA. Following uracil-DNA glycosylase treatment, a first 18-cycle PCR with universal primers M1SS and BC2_uni_R was performed on all cDNA. The source study handled its data this way. Normalization of each sample was performed by random selection of 1 million high-quality reads, each carrying a distinct molecular identifier. Reads with shared molecular identifiers were discarded instead of being binned into consensus sequences. MiTCR, run with a Q25 quality threshold and the strictest error-elimination algorithm, handled CDR3 identification, clonotype clustering and error correction. A nonparametric unseen species model using Euler transformation provided a lower-bound estimate of total TCR beta diversity. The public sequencing data were trimmed at Q25 with fastp and processed into clonotypes with MiXCR by TCRdb, which kept only in-frame beta chains. Rows with a matching CDR3 protein are joined into one entry that keeps the most common DNA and genes. The V and J calls, along with clone size, are taken from TCRdb and not from the paper's own processing. A total of some 940,000 distinct CDR3 sequences appear in this sample, 25% to 30% of them only once. The ten top clones hold around 9.6% of the sample.

Cut back by 6 bases and 6 bases, the V and J ends lie 15 bases apart. The CDR3 runs 13 amino acids, cysteine and phenylalanine included. Only the CDR3 portion is preserved as DNA: 39 bases, with reading frame beginning at the first base. CDR1 and CDR2, per the germline V gene (reference sequence), are MNHEY and SMNVEV. About this clonotype itself: The antigen this receptor binds is unknown. Per-nucleotide qualities are absent, and no much larger clonotype sits a single base away.

These same records also appear under a second study, on T cells of mothers and their children. According to the second study: The donors were nine systemically healthy Caucasian individuals, made up of three mothers and their six children. cDNA synthesis consumed the entire amount of extracted RNA, loaded at approximately 1.6 ug RNA in each 15 ul reaction. Sample barcodes and 2-4 random nucleotides were added via the M1S primer in the second PCR. More than 8 million TCR beta CDR3 reads were obtained from each mother, and about 3 million reads were obtained from each child. Thymic selection shapes the output of TCR recombination in a similar way in related and unrelated pairs, and inherited differences have a minor effect. Related mother-child pairs always showed normalized repertoire overlap that was slightly higher than in unrelated mother-child pairs, though the difference was never significant. Persistent microchimeric T cell clones were not detected, at a sensitivity of approximately 98 clones per million clonotypes. The study used deep NGS to compare TCR beta repertoires of mothers and children, seeking features distinguishing related mother-child pairs from unrelated individuals. On average, the children were around 11 +/- 4 years old, while the mothers were about 37 +/- 4 years old. After adapter ligation with NEBNext reagents, the libraries were sequenced on Illumina HiSeq 2000 with 100+100 nt paired-end reads. Mother and child libraries were prepared a month apart and sequenced in separate runs to prevent cross-contamination. For each donor, somewhere between roughly 450,000 and 2,100,000 distinct TCR beta clonotypes were identified. Naive TCR beta clonotypes were estimated from low-frequency clonotypes matched to each donor's FACS-determined naive share, without sorting.

Sequencing used blood. The sequence links TRBV27 to TRBJ2-7; no D gene is confidently identified. This sequence was found in a woman aged 40 to 50 in good health. The bases are TGTGCCAGCAGACCAGGCCCGGTACGCGAGCAGTACTTC. Its product reads: CASRPGPVREQYF.